This record looks at one T cell receptor beta chain sequence and its context. This sample is part of a study of cytomegalovirus exposure and HLA in healthy donors. Germline CDR1 LNHDA, CDR2 SQIVND (reference sequence). Unmatched junction bases numbered 6, after V lost 5 bases and J lost 2 bases. This CDR3 spans 15 amino acids. 60 Vbeta and 13 Jbeta primers were used in PCR. Generated by immunoSEQ multiplex PCR, the TCRdb table keeps only in-frame clones and is missing some. Of around 150,000 clones detected, nearly 80% appear once; the ten largest clones hold over 2%. The TCR comes from a young man in good health and CMV-seronegative. Sequences were obtained from PBMCs. This chain links TRBV19 with TRBJ1-2; 9 bases line up with TRBD1. CDR3 residues: CASSRSTGGNYGYTF. CDR3 DNA: TGTGCCAGTAGTCGCTCGACAGGGGGAAACTATGGCTACACCTTC.